A selection of T cell receptor beta chains follows, all from one sample in a study of blood T cell repertoires in COVID-19. Sequenced by immunoSEQ multiplex PCR; TCRdb stores in-frame clones only, minus some. In the table there are roughly 250,000 clones, roughly 84% of which are singletons. Material: peripheral blood. These receptors originate from a woman aged 35 to 49 who had recovered from COVID-19. Each CDR3 is given with its conserved first and last residue. The D gene is left open where the match is weak. Part of the rows lack a size; the others show once, few, many or a class for expanded clones.

D | size | J | V | CDR3 | DNA
- | - | TRBJ2-3 | TRBV18 | CASSVIGYTDTQYF | TGTGCCAGCTCAGTCATCGGGTACACAGATACGCAGTATTTT
- | - | TRBJ2-6 | TRBV5-1 | CASTTRTASGANVLTF | TGCGCCAGCACCACTCGGACAGCCTCTGGGGCCAACGTCCTGACTTTC
TRBD2 | - | TRBJ2-3 | TRBV10-3 | CASKPSGDTDTQYF | TGTGCCAGCAAACCTAGCGGAGACACAGATACGCAGTATTTT
- | - | TRBJ1-2 | TRBV2 | CASSENSGYGYTF | TGTGCCAGCAGTGAGAACAGCGGCTATGGCTACACCTTC
TRBD1 | - | TRBJ1-2 | TRBV4-1 | CASSQVTGASYGYTF | TGCGCCAGCAGCCAAGTCACAGGGGCATCCTATGGCTACACCTTC
TRBD1 | once | TRBJ1-6 | TRBV6-5 | CASSYSGGDFGSPLHF | TGTGCCAGCAGTTACTCAGGGGGCGACTTCGGTTCACCCCTCCACTTT
- | - | TRBJ2-1 | TRBV7-9 | CASNLQGIDEQFF | TGTGCCAGCAACCTACAGGGTATCGATGAGCAGTTCTTC
TRBD2 | - | TRBJ2-7 | TRBV28 | CASSLNTGGTYEQYF | TGTGCCAGCAGTTTAAACACGGGGGGGACTTACGAGCAGTACTTC
TRBD1 | - | TRBJ2-2 | TRBV25-1 | CASSGTGSKSRELFF | TGTGCCAGCAGTGGGACAGGGAGTAAATCACGGGAGCTGTTTTTT
TRBD2 | - | TRBJ2-5 | TRBV9 | CASSVGSGGGQETQYF | TGTGCCAGCAGCGTAGGTAGCGGGGGGGGCCAAGAGACCCAGTACTTC
- | - | TRBJ1-1 | TRBV19 | CASSIVPIQGINTEAFF | TGTGCCAGTAGTATAGTACCAATACAGGGCATTAACACTGAAGCTTTCTTT
TRBD1 | - | TRBJ2-5 | TRBV28 | CASSLPLRGLGETQYF | TGTGCCAGCAGTTTACCCCTAAGGGGGCTGGGAGAGACCCAGTACTTC
- | - | TRBJ2-7 | TRBV30 | CAWTKYGGVVRGEQYF | TGTGCCTGGACCAAATACGGGGGTGTTGTCCGTGGCGAGCAGTACTTC
- | - | TRBJ1-1 | TRBV6-5 | CASSYSRGIEAFF | TGTGCCAGCAGTTACTCGAGAGGGATTGAAGCTTTCTTT
TRBD1 | - | TRBJ1-5 | TRBV7-2 | CASSFTGGTDQPQHF | TGTGCCAGCAGCTTTACAGGGGGAACGGATCAGCCCCAGCATTTT
- | once | TRBJ1-6 | TRBV15 | CATSRDDRGSPLHF | TGTGCCACCAGCAGAGATGACAGAGGATCACCCCTCCACTTT
- | - | TRBJ1-1 | TRBV5-1 | CASSKTLDEAFF | TGCGCCAGCAGCAAGACACTAGATGAAGCTTTCTTT
TRBD2 | - | TRBJ2-2 | TRBV7-9 | CASSSGLAGAKPPGELFF | TGTGCCAGCAGCTCCGGACTAGCGGGGGCCAAACCTCCCGGGGAGCTGTTTTTT
TRBD2 | - | TRBJ2-7 | TRBV7-9 | CASRAGTSGVKYF | TGTGCCAGCAGAGCCGGGACTAGCGGGGTCAAGTACTTC
TRBD1 | - | TRBJ1-5 | TRBV15 | CATSRDNQGQHQPQHF | TGTGCCACCAGCAGAGATAACCAGGGACAGCACCAGCCCCAGCATTTT
- | - | TRBJ2-7 | TRBV5-4 | CASSSPAGPNYEQYF | TGTGCCAGCAGCTCTCCGGCGGGGCCGAACTACGAGCAGTACTTC
TRBD1 | - | TRBJ1-4 | TRBV5-1 | CASSFVGTDNEKLFF | TGCGCCAGCAGCTTCGTCGGGACAGATAATGAAAAACTGTTTTTT
- | - | TRBJ1-1 | TRBV7-2 | CASSLNNAGNEAFF | TGTGCCAGCAGCTTAAATAACGCGGGTAATGAAGCTTTCTTT
- | - | TRBJ2-2 | TRBV11-3 | CASSHRGHPGELFF | TGTGCCAGCAGCCACAGAGGACACCCCGGGGAGCTGTTTTTT
- | - | TRBJ1-5 | TRBV6-5 | CASSLRQSNQPQHF | TGTGCCAGCAGTCTCCGACAGAGCAATCAGCCCCAGCATTTT
TRBD1 | - | TRBJ1-2 | TRBV2 | CASRYEAGGDYGYTF | TGTGCCAGCCGATATGAAGCAGGGGGAGACTATGGCTACACCTTC
- | - | TRBJ2-2 | TRBV9 | CASSVDRAGELFF | TGTGCCAGCAGCGTAGACCGGGCCGGGGAGCTGTTTTTT
TRBD1 | - | TRBJ1-6 | TRBV28 | CASSLGQGWPLHF | TGTGCCAGCAGTTTGGGACAGGGTTGGCCCCTCCACTTT
TRBD1 | few | TRBJ1-2 | TRBV29-1 | CSVSGTGGANYGYTF | TGCAGCGTTTCCGGGACAGGGGGAGCTAACTATGGCTACACCTTC
- | - | TRBJ1-1 | TRBV6-5 | CASSYSPDQGTEAFF | TGTGCCAGCAGTTACTCACCAGATCAGGGCACTGAAGCTTTCTTT
TRBD1 | - | TRBJ1-4 | TRBV7-9 | CASSPRTGSSNEKLFF | TGTGCCAGCAGCCCGCGGACAGGGAGTTCTAATGAAAAACTGTTTTTT
- | - | TRBJ1-2 | TRBV5-4 | CASSMPGGIMYGYTF | TGTGCCAGCAGCATGCCGGGAGGGATAATGTATGGCTACACCTTC
TRBD1 | once | TRBJ2-1 | TRBV2 | CASRPGQGGDEQFF | TGTGCCAGCAGGCCGGGACAGGGAGGCGATGAGCAGTTCTTC
- | - | TRBJ1-1 | TRBV10-3 | CAISAGGRDTEAFF | TGTGCCATCAGTGCGGGGGGCCGGGACACTGAAGCTTTCTTT
- | few | TRBJ1-1 | TRBV5-4 | CASSLARTGSTEAFF | TGTGCCAGCAGCTTGGCACGTACAGGGTCCACTGAAGCTTTCTTT
TRBD2 | - | TRBJ2-6 | TRBV29-1 | CSVLGGAGANVLTF | TGCAGCGTTCTCGGGGGGGCCGGGGCCAACGTCCTGACTTTC
- | - | TRBJ1-6 | TRBV2 | CASSDSESGNSPLHF | TGTGCCAGCAGTGACTCGGAATCGGGTAATTCACCCCTCCACTTT
- | - | TRBJ1-5 | TRBV27 | CASSSQGLLSNQPQHF | TGTGCCAGCAGTTCCCAGGGGCTCTTGAGCAATCAGCCCCAGCATTTT
- | - | TRBJ2-1 | TRBV11-3 | CASSPGGNEQFF | TGTGCCAGCAGCCCGGGTGGAAATGAGCAGTTCTTC
TRBD1 | - | TRBJ2-7 | TRBV30 | CAWRDRGSYEQYF | TGTGCCTGGCGTGACAGGGGATCCTACGAGCAGTACTTC
- | - | TRBJ1-5 | TRBV12-3/TRBV12-4 | CASSPRAYQPQHF | TGTGCCAGCAGCCCCAGGGCCTATCAGCCCCAGCATTTT
TRBD2 | once | TRBJ2-1 | TRBV2 | CASSEGTSEFF | TGTGCCAGCAGTGAAGGGACTAGCGAGTTCTTC
- | once | TRBJ1-2 | TRBV6-5 | CASSDTLSRGYTF | TGTGCCAGCAGCGACACATTAAGTCGTGGCTACACCTTC
TRBD2 | - | TRBJ2-5 | TRBV3-1/TRBV3-2 | CASSPMAGGVSRETQYF | TGTGCCAGCAGCCCGATGGCGGGGGGGGTTTCGAGGGAGACCCAGTACTTC
TRBD1 | - | TRBJ1-5 | TRBV19 | CASSMAGGFQPQHF | TGTGCCAGTAGTATGGCAGGGGGCTTTCAGCCCCAGCATTTT
- | once | TRBJ1-4 | TRBV18 | CASTPEISNEKLFF | TGTGCCAGCACCCCGGAGATATCTAATGAAAAACTGTTTTTT
- | - | TRBJ2-5 | TRBV7-9 | CASSLVQGRGETQYF | TGTGCCAGCAGCTTAGTACAGGGTCGGGGCGAGACCCAGTACTTC
TRBD1 | many | TRBJ1-1 | TRBV5-1 | CASGNRGDGTEAFF | TGCGCCAGCGGGAACAGGGGAGACGGCACTGAAGCTTTCTTT
- | - | TRBJ2-5 | TRBV12-3/TRBV12-4 | CASSRGETQYF | TGTGCCAGCAGCAGGGGAGAGACCCAGTACTTC
- | - | TRBJ1-2 | TRBV2 | CASSELPGDYGYTF | TGTGCCAGCAGTGAATTGCCGGGGGACTATGGCTACACCTTC
- | - | TRBJ2-1 | TRBV10-1 | CASSDPTVADEQFF | TGCGCCAGCAGTGACCCGACTGTGGCAGACGAGCAGTTCTTC